This TCR beta chain was recorded in a study of T cell responses to AZD1222 COVID-19 vaccine. Study observations and caveats: Repertoire sampling happened only post peak T cell response.

Germline values: CDR1 SQVTM, CDR2 ANQGSEA. This CDR3 spans 12 amino acids. V was cut by 6 bases and J by 1 base, with 6 bases left in between. Second-dose schedules of about 4 or about 12 weeks were combined. As to this clone: The antigen is undetermined.

Profiling relied on immunoSEQ multiplex PCR, and the TCRdb table lists in-frame clones only, not all of them. The sample has more than 70,000 clones; around 93% are singletons. This sequence joins TRBV29-1 and TRBJ2-2; no reliable D call. This sample comprised peripheral blood, obtained 28 days after the second AZD1222 dose. The receptor's source is an adult who received the AZD1222 COVID-19 vaccine. The CDR3 DNA sequence: TGCAGCGTAGCAGGGAACACCGGGGAGCTGTTTTTT. It translates to CSVAGNTGELFF.